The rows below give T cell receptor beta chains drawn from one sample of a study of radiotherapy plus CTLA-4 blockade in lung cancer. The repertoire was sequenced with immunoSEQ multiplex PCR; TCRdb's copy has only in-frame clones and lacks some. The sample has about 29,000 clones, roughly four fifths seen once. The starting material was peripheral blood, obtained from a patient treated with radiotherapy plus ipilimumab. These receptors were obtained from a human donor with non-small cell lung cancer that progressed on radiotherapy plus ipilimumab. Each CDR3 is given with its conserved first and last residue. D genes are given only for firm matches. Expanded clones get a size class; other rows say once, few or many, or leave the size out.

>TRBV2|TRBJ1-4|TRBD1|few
TGTGCCGGTCAGGGGGCGCCGAGTGAAAAACTGTTTTTT
CAGQGAPSEKLFF
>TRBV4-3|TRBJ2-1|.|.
TGCGCCAGCAGCCACCTCCCCTTGACAGGGGGCCTGCTAGCGGGGACGTACAATGAGCAGTTCTTC
CASSHLPLTGGLLAGTYNEQFF
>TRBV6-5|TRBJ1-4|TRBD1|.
TGTGCCAGCAGACCGACAGGGAGGAGTGAAAAACTGTTTTTT
CASRPTGRSEKLFF
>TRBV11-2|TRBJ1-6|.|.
TGTGCCAGCAGCTTAACAGGCCTGAATTCACCCCTCCACTTT
CASSLTGLNSPLHF
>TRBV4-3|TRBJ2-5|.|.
TGCGCCAGCAGCCAAGATTTGGCCAGTCAAGAGACCCAGTACTTC
CASSQDLASQETQYF
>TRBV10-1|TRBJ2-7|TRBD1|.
TGCGCCAGCCAATCCCGACAGGGCTCCTACGAGCAGTACTTC
CASQSRQGSYEQYF
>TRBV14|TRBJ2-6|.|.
TGTGCCAGCAGCCAAACCAGGGCTGCTGGGGCCAACGTCCTGACTTTC
CASSQTRAAGANVLTF
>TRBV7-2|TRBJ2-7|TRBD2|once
TGTGCCAGCAGCCCGGGGGTGGGGAGCGGGGGGTACGAGCAGTACTTC
CASSPGVGSGGYEQYF
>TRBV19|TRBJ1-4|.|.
TGTGCCAGTAGTATAAGCTCAACTAATGAAAAACTGTTTTTT
CASSISSTNEKLFF
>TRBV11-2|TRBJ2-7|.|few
TGTGCCAGCAGCTTAGTCGGGGGCTACGAGCAGTACTTC
CASSLVGGYEQYF
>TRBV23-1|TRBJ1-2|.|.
TGCGCCAGCAGTCTATGTACAGCTTTTTCCTATGGCTACACCTTC
CASSLCTAFSYGYTF
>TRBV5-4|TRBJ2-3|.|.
TGTGCCAGCAGCAGGAGGGATACAGATACGCAGTATTTT
CASSRRDTDTQYF
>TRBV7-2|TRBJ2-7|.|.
TGTGCCAGCAGTCCCACCGGGACAATAGGCGAGCAGTACTTC
CASSPTGTIGEQYF
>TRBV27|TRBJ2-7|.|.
TGTGCCAGCACTCCGGGAGGGGGCCGGGAGCAGTACTTC
CASTPGGGREQYF
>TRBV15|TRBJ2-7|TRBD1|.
TGTGCCACCAGCAGAGATCTCTGGGGGACAGGGACTTACGAGCAGTACTTC
CATSRDLWGTGTYEQYF
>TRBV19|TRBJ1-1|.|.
TGTGCCAGTAGGAACAACAGGGTCCCCACTGAAGCTTTCTTT
CASRNNRVPTEAFF
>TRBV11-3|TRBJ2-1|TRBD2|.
TGTGCCAGCAGCTTACTGGCGGGGGGGCACTATGAGCAGTTCTTC
CASSLLAGGHYEQFF
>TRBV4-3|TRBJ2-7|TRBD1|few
TGCGCCAGCAGCCAAGAGGGACAGGGGGCGGGTGAGCAGTACTTC
CASSQEGQGAGEQYF
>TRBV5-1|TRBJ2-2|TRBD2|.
TGCGCCAGCAGCCGAAACCCCGGGGGGGCGAACACCGGGGAGCTGTTTTTT
CASSRNPGGANTGELFF
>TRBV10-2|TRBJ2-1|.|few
TGCGCCACCTTTGGGGGGGCGAATGAGCAGTTCTTC
CATFGGANEQFF
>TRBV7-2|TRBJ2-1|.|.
TGTGCCAGCGGCGAGGGACAAAGCTCCTACAATGAGCAGTTCTTC
CASGEGQSSYNEQFF
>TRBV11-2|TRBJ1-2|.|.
TGTGCCAGCAGCTTAGACAGGTACTTTCTCGGCTACACCTTC
CASSLDRYFLGYTF